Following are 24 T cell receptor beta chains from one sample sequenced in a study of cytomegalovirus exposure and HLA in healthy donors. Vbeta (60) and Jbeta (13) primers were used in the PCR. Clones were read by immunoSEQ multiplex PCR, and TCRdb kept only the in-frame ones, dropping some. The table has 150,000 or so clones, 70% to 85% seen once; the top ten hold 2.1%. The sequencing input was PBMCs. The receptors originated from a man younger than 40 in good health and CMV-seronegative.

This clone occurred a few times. The CDR3 sequence: CASSGRDTTSYEQYF. The DNA of the CDR3 is TGTGCCAGCAGTGGCCGGGACACAACTTCCTACGAGCAGTACTTC. The rearrangement joins TRBV2 to TRBJ2-7; maybe TRBD1 (6 bases). The CDR3 spans 15 residues. Trimming stripped 4 bases from V and 1 base from J, with 14 bases between. Germline V CDR1 and CDR2: SNHLY, FYNNEI.

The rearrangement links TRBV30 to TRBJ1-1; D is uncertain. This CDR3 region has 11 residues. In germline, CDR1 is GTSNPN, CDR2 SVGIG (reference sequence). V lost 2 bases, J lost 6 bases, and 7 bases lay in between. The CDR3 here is CAWSLTAEAFF. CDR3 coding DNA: TGTGCCTGGAGTCTAACAGCTGAAGCTTTCTTT.

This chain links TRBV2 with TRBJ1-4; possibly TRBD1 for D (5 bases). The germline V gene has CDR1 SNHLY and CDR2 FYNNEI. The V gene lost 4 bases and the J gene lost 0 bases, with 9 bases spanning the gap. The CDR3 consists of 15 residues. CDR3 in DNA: TGTGCCAGCAGTGCCCAGACAGCAACTAATGAAAAACTGTTTTTT. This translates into CASSAQTATNEKLFF.

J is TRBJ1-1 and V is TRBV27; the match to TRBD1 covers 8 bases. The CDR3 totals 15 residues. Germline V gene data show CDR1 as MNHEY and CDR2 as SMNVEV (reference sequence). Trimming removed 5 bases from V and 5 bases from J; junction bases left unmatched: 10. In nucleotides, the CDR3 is TGTGCCAGCAGTACCCTCGCGGACAGGGATACTGAAGCTTTCTTT. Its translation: CASSTLADRDTEAFF.

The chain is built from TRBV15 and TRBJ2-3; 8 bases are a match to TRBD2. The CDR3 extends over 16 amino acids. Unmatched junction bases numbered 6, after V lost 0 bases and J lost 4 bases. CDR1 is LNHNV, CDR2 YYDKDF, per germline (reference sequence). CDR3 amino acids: CATSRDRGSGADTQYF. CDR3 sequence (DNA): TGTGCCACCAGCAGAGATCGGGGTAGCGGGGCAGATACGCAGTATTTT.

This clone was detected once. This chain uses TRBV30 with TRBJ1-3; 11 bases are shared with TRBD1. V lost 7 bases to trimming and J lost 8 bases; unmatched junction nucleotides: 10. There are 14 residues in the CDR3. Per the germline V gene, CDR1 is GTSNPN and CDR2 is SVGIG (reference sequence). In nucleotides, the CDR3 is TGTGCCTCTGACGCCGGGACAGGGGGATACACCATATATTTT. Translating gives CASDAGTGGYTIYF.

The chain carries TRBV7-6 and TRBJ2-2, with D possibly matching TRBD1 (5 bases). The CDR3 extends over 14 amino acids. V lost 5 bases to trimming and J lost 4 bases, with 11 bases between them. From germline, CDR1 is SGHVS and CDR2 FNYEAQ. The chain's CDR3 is CASSAPQATGELFF. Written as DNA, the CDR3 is TGTGCCAGCAGCGCCCCACAGGCCACCGGGGAGCTGTTTTTT. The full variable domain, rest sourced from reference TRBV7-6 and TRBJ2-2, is GAGVSQSPRYKVTKRGQDVALRCDPISGHVSLYWYRQALGQGPEFLTYFNYEAQQDKSGLPNDRFSAERPEGSISTLTIQRTEQRDSAMYRCASSAPQATGELFFGEGSRLTVL.

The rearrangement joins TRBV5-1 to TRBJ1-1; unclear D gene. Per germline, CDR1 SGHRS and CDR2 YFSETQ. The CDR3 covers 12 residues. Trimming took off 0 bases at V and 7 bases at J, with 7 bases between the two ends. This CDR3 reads CASSLDGDEAFF. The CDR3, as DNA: TGCGCCAGCAGCTTGGACGGAGATGAAGCTTTCTTT.

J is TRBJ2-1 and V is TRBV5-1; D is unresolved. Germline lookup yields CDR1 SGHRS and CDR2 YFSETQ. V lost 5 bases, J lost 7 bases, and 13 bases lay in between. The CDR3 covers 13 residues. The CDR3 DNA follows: TGCGCCAGCAGTTCTGTGTCCGGGAATGAGCAGTTCTTC. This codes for CASSSVSGNEQFF.

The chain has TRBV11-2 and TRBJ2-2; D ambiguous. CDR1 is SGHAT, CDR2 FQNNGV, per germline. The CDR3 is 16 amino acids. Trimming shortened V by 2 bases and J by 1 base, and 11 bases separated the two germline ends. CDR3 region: CASSLMARRNTGELFF. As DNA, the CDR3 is TGTGCCAGCAGCTTAATGGCGCGGCGGAACACCGGGGAGCTGTTTTTT.

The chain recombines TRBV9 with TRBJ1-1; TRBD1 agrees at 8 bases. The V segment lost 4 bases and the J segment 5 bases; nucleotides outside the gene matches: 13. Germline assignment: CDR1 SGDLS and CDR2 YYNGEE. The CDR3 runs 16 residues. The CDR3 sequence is CASSPRQGAGNTEAFF. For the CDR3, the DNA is TGTGCCAGCAGCCCCCGCCAGGGGGCGGGGAATACTGAAGCTTTCTTT.

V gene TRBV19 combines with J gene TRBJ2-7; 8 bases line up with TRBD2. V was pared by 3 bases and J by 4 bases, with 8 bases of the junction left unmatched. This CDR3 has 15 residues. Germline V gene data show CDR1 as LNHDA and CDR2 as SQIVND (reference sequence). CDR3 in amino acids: CASSIAGGIDYEQYF. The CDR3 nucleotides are TGTGCCAGTAGTATTGCGGGGGGCATAGATTACGAGCAGTACTTC.

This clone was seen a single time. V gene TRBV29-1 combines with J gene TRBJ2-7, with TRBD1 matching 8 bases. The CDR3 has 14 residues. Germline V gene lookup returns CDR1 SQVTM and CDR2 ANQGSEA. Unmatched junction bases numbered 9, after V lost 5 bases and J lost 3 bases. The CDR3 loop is CSVRGTGGFYEQYF. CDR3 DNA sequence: TGCAGCGTTCGGGGGACAGGCGGATTCTACGAGCAGTACTTC.

Here the CDR3 DNA reads TGTGCCAGCAGCTTGGCCGACTACAGGGAGGGCTACGAGCAGTACTTC. Translating gives CASSLADYREGYEQYF. V is TRBV5-5 and J is TRBJ2-7; a possible D gene is TRBD2 (7 bases). This CDR3 region has 16 residues. With 0 bases removed from V and 3 bases from J, the gap between germline ends came to 16 bases. Germline V lookup: CDR1 SGHKS, CDR2 YYEKEE (reference sequence). Using reference TRBV5-5 and TRBJ2-7 for the parts outside the CDR3, the full variable domain is DAGVTQSPTHLIKTRGQQVTLRCSPISGHKSVSWYQQVLGQGPQFIFQYYEKEERGRGNFPDRFSARQFPNYSSELNVNALLLGDSALYLCASSLADYREGYEQYFGPGTRLTVT.

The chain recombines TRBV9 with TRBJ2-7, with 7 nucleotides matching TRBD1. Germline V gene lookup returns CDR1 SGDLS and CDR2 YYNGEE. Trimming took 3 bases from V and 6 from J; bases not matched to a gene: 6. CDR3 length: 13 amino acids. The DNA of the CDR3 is TGTGCCAGCAGCGGCCGGGACAGCGTCGAGCAGTACTTC. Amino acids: CASSGRDSVEQYF. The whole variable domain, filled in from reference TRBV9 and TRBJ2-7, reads DSGVTQTPKHLITATGQRVTLRCSPRSGDLSVYWYQQSLDQGLQFLIQYYNGEERAKGNILERFSAQQFPDLHSELNLSSLELGDSALYFCASSGRDSVEQYFGPGTRLTVT.

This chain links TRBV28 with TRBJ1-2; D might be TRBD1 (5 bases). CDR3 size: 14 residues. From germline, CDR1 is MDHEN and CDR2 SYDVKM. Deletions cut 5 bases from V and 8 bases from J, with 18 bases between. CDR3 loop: CASSLNPQGAGYTF. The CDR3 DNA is TGTGCCAGCAGTCTCAACCCCCAAGGGGCCGGCTACACCTTC.

CDR3 sequence: CASSQEARDRLGEQYF. The CDR3 coding sequence is TGTGCCAGCAGCCAAGAGGCCCGGGACAGGCTGGGAGAGCAGTACTTC. The chain uses TRBV4-2 and TRBJ2-7; 8 bases map to TRBD1. CDR3 length: 16 amino acids. Germline CDR1 LGHNA, CDR2 YNFKEQ. The J segment lost 7 bases and the V segment lost 0 bases, leaving 11 bases of the junction unmatched.

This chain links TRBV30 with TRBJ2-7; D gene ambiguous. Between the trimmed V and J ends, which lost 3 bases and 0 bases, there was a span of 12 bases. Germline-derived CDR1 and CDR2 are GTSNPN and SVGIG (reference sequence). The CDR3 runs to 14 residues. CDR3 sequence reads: CAWSQAGSSYEQYF. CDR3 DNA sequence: TGTGCCTGGAGCCAGGCAGGCTCCTCCTACGAGCAGTACTTC.

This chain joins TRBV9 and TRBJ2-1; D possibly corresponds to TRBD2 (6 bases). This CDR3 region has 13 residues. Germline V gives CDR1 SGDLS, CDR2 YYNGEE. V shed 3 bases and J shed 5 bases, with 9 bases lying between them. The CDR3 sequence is CASSARTNNEQFF. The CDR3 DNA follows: TGTGCCAGCAGCGCCCGGACTAACAATGAGCAGTTCTTC. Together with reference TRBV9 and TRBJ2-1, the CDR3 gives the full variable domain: DSGVTQTPKHLITATGQRVTLRCSPRSGDLSVYWYQQSLDQGLQFLIQYYNGEERAKGNILERFSAQQFPDLHSELNLSSLELGDSALYFCASSARTNNEQFFGPGTRLTVL.

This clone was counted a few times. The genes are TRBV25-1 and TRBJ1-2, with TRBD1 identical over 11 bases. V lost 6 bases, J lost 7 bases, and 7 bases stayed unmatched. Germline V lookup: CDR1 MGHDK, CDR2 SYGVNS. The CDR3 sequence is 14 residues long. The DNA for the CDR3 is TGTGCCAGCAGGGGGGGACAGGGGGTAGGTGGCTACACCTTC. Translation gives CASRGGQGVGGYTF.

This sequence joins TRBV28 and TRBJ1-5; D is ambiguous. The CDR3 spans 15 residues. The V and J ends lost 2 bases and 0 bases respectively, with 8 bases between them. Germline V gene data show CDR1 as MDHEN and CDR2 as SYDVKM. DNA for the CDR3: TGTGCCAGCAGTTTAGAGAAGATTAGCAATCAGCCCCAGCATTTT. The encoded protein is CASSLEKISNQPQHF.

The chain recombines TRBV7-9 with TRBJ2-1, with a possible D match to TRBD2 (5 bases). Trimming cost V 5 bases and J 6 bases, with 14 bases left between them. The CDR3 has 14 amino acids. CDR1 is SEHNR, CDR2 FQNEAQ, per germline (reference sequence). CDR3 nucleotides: TGTGCCAGCAGCGAAGACGGGATGGGCAATGAGCAGTTCTTC. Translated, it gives CASSEDGMGNEQFF.

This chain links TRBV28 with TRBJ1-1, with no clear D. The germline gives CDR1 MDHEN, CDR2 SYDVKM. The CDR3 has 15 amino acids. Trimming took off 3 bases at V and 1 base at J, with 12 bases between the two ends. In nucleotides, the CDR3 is TGTGCCAGCAGTTTGCCCGGGTACACGAACACTGAAGCTTTCTTT. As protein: CASSLPGYTNTEAFF.

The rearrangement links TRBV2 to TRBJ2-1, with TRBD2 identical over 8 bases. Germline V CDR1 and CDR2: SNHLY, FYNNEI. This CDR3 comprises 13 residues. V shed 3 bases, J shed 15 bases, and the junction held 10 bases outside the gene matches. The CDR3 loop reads CASSDLVSGGLFF. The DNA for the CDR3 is TGTGCCAGCAGTGATTTAGTCTCGGGGGGGTTGTTCTTC.